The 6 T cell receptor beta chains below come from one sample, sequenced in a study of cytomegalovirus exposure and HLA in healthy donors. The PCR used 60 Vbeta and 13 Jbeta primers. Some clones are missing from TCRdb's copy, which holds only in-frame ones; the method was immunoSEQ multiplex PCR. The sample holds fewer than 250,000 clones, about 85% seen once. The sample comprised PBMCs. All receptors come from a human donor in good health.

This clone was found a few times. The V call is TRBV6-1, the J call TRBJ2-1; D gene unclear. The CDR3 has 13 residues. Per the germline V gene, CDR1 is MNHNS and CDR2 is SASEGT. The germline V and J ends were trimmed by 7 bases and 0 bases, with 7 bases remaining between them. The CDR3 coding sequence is TGTGCCAGCACGCTAAGCTCCTACAATGAGCAGTTCTTC. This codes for CASTLSSYNEQFF.

The CDR3 here is CASNLAWGQDTEAFF. The CDR3 DNA sequence: TGTGCCAGCAACTTGGCTTGGGGACAGGACACTGAAGCTTTCTTT. V and J are TRBV28 and TRBJ1-1, with 8 bases fitting TRBD1. Germline CDR1 is MDHEN and CDR2 is SYDVKM. J gave up 3 bases and V 7 bases, and 10 bases lay outside the gene matches. This CDR3 comprises 15 residues.

The CDR3 region is CASSLVPAGTDTQYF. CDR3 bases: TGTGCCAGCAGCTTAGTTCCAGCGGGGACAGATACGCAGTATTTT. The V call is TRBV7-2, the J call TRBJ2-3, with TRBD2 matching 7 bases. CDR1 is SGHTA, CDR2 FQGNSA, per germline. This CDR3 is built from 15 residues. The V segment lost 1 base and the J segment 3 bases; nucleotides outside the gene matches: 4.

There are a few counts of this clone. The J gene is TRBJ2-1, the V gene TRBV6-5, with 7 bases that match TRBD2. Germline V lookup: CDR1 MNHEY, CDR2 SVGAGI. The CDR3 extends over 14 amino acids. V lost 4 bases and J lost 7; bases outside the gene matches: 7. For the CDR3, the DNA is TGTGCCAGCAGTTTTGGACTAGAAGGGAATGAGCAGTTCTTC. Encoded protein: CASSFGLEGNEQFF.

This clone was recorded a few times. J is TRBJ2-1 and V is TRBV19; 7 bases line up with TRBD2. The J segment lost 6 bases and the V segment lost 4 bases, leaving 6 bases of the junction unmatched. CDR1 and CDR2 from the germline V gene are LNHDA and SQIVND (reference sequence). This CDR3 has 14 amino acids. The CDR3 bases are TGTGCCAGTAGTACCCGGACTAGGAGCAATGAGCAGTTCTTC. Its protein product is CASSTRTRSNEQFF.

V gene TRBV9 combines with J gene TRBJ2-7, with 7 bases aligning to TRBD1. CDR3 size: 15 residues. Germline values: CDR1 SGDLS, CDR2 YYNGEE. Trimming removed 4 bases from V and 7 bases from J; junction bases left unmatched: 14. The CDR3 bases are TGTGCCAGCAGCTCCCGGGACAGCGCTATGGGGGAGCAGTACTTC. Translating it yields CASSSRDSAMGEQYF.